A single sample is the source of the 22 T cell receptor beta chains below, sequenced in a study of blood T cell repertoires in COVID-19. Here immunoSEQ multiplex PCR was the method, and the copy in TCRdb shows in-frame clones only, minus some. The data hold roughly 260,000 clones, with about four fifths observed a single time. Sequenced sample: peripheral blood. The source is a young woman with acute or convalescent COVID-19.

V gene TRBV20-1 combines with J gene TRBJ2-3; TRBD2 matches 10 bases. In germline, CDR1 is DFQATT, CDR2 SNEGSKA (reference sequence). There are 16 residues in the CDR3. The junction had 8 bases not matched to a gene; V was cut back by 3 bases and J by 2 bases. The CDR3 sequence: CSASGLAGVYTDTQYF. The CDR3 DNA is TGCAGTGCTAGTGGCCTAGCGGGAGTATACACAGATACGCAGTATTTT.

CDR3 region: CASSEQGTDTQYF. The CDR3 DNA follows: TGTGCCAGCAGTGAACAGGGCACAGATACGCAGTATTTT. The V call is TRBV2, the J call TRBJ2-3, with no clear D. Germline values: CDR1 SNHLY, CDR2 FYNNEI. The CDR3 spans 13 residues. V was clipped by 2 bases and J by 1 base, with 4 bases between them.

This chain uses TRBV7-2 with TRBJ2-6; 8 nucleotides agree with TRBD1. The CDR3 is 19 residues long. Germline assignment: CDR1 SGHTA and CDR2 FQGNSA. V gave up 2 bases and J gave up 0 bases; unmatched junction bases: 9. The CDR3 protein is CASSLRRTGYSSGANVLTF. DNA for the CDR3: TGTGCCAGCAGCTTACGCCGGACAGGGTACAGCTCTGGGGCCAACGTCCTGACTTTC.

The DNA of the CDR3 is TGTGCCAGCAGCTCTGATTTGACATGGAACAATCAGCCCCAGCATTTT. Its protein is CASSSDLTWNNQPQHF. V usage is TRBV5-5 and J usage is TRBJ1-5; D call uncertain. The CDR3 spans 16 residues. Germline values: CDR1 SGHKS, CDR2 YYEKEE (reference sequence). Trimming left V 3 bases short and J 3 bases short, with 16 bases between.

In its sample, this clone was seen once. The V and J genes are TRBV1 and TRBJ1-3; the table's D call of TRBD1 was not tested on the DNA. TRBV1 is given as a pseudogene. This CDR3 region has 19 residues. CDR3 coding DNA: TGCACCAGCAGCCACACTCAAAAGGACAGGGGAGGATCTGGAAACACCATATATTTT. As protein: CTSSHTQKDRGGSGNTIYF.

This clone was picked up one time. The rearrangement uses TRBV6-2 or TRBV6-3 and TRBJ2-7, with 10 bases lining up with TRBD2. CDR3 size: 16 residues. The trim removed 6 bases at V and 1 base at J, leaving 9 bases unmatched. Germline CDR1 reads MNHEY; CDR2 reads SVGEGT. Written as DNA, the CDR3 is TGTGCCAGCAGCCCTCTCGGACTAGCGGATTCCTACGAGCAGTACTTC. Its translation: CASSPLGLADSYEQYF.

The chain has TRBV18 and TRBJ2-7; 7 bases agree with TRBD2. The CDR3 sequence is 17 residues long. The V and J ends lost 2 bases and 5 bases, in that order; junction bases with no gene match: 15. Germline V gene data show CDR1 as KGHSH and CDR2 as LQKENI. CDR3 coding DNA: TGTGCCAGCTCACCAATGCTGGTTTGGGAGGGATCCCACGAGCAGTACTTC. The encoded protein is CASSPMLVWEGSHEQYF.

The genes are TRBV4-3 and TRBJ2-3, with TRBD2 identical over 8 bases. V shed 4 bases and J 2 bases; nucleotides not matched to a gene: 5. The length of the CDR3 is 15 residues. Germline lookup yields CDR1 LGHNA and CDR2 YSLEER. CDR3 residues: CASSRTSGTTDTQYF. CDR3 in DNA: TGCGCCAGCAGCCGAACTAGCGGAACCACAGATACGCAGTATTTT.

The V gene is TRBV19, the J gene TRBJ2-7; no clear D gene. From germline, CDR1 is LNHDA and CDR2 SQIVND (reference sequence). The CDR3 is 15 amino acids. Trimming took off 5 bases at V and 2 bases at J, with 16 bases between the two ends. The CDR3 DNA follows: TGTGCCAGTAGTCTTGGCCTAGGATTAACCTACGAGCAGTACTTC. Residues: CASSLGLGLTYEQYF.

The chain is built from TRBV12-3 or TRBV12-4 and TRBJ2-7; 8 bases map to TRBD1. With 6 bases clipped from V and 7 bases from J, the junction kept 8 bases outside the gene matches. This CDR3 comprises 13 residues. The CDR3 DNA reads TGTGCCAGCAGAACCCAGGGGGCAAGGGAGCAGTACTTC. This gives the protein CASRTQGAREQYF.

The rearrangement joins TRBV9 to TRBJ2-3; a possible D gene is TRBD2 (5 bases). V was clipped by 0 bases and J by 0 bases, with 8 bases between them. The length of the CDR3 is 15 residues. The V gene's germline CDR1 is SGDLS and CDR2 YYNGEE. The CDR3 DNA is TGTGCCAGCAGCGTAGACGGGGAGAGCACAGATACGCAGTATTTT. It encodes CASSVDGESTDTQYF.

V and J are TRBV3-1 (or the pseudogene TRBV3-2) and TRBJ1-2; 7 bases fit TRBD1. V lost 1 base, J lost 8 bases, and 1 base stayed unmatched. CDR1 LGHDT and CDR2 YNNKEL come from the germline V gene (reference sequence). This CDR3 is built from 12 residues. In nucleotides, the CDR3 is TGTGCCAGCAGCCAAGCAGGGGGAGGCTACACCTTC. It is translated as CASSQAGGGYTF.

The rearrangement links TRBV28 to TRBJ1-2, with D tentatively TRBD1 (6 bases). Trimming shortened V by 4 bases and J by 8 bases, and 17 bases separated the two germline ends. CDR3 length: 14 amino acids. The germline gives CDR1 MDHEN, CDR2 SYDVKM. The CDR3 bases are TGTGCCAGCAGTTCCAACAGGGTAACCCTAGGCTACACCTTC. It specifies CASSSNRVTLGYTF.

The V gene is TRBV30, the J gene TRBJ2-1; a weak D match, TRBD2 (6 bases). V was trimmed by 7 bases and J by 7 bases, leaving 11 bases between them. From germline, CDR1 is GTSNPN and CDR2 SVGIG (reference sequence). The CDR3 is made up of 11 amino acids. The DNA for the CDR3 is TGTGCCTCTGCTAGCGCGAATGAGCAGTTCTTC. Protein sequence: CASASANEQFF.

V is TRBV30 and J is TRBJ1-3, with D possibly being TRBD1 (5 bases). The germline V gene has CDR1 GTSNPN and CDR2 SVGIG (reference sequence). The CDR3 runs 14 residues. V was trimmed by 5 bases and J by 0 bases, leaving 11 bases between them. CDR3 amino acids: CAWGHGVSGNTIYF. CDR3 nucleotides: TGTGCCTGGGGACACGGAGTCTCTGGAAACACCATATATTTT.

The gene calls are TRBV7-9 and TRBJ1-5; possible D gene TRBD1, 6 bases. From germline, CDR1 is SEHNR and CDR2 FQNEAQ (reference sequence). The CDR3 runs 17 residues. Deletions cut 3 bases from V and 0 bases from J, with 15 bases between. This CDR3 reads CASSFGGGGISNQPQHF. DNA for the CDR3: TGTGCCAGCAGCTTCGGAGGGGGAGGGATTAGCAATCAGCCCCAGCATTTT.

This clone has just a few counts. The chain joins TRBV3-1 (or the pseudogene TRBV3-2) to TRBJ2-7; D is ambiguous. Looked up from germline, CDR1 is LGHDT and CDR2 is YNNKEL (reference sequence). V was shortened by 1 base and J by 5 bases, with 12 bases between the two germline ends. The CDR3 extends over 14 amino acids. CDR3 coding DNA: TGTGCCAGCAGCCAAGCACAGTATGTCCACGAGCAGTACTTC. Its translation: CASSQAQYVHEQYF.

The J gene is TRBJ2-3, the V gene TRBV19; a weak D match, TRBD1 (6 bases). CDR3 length: 14 residues. Germline loops: CDR1 LNHDA, CDR2 SQIVND (reference sequence). Deletions cut 3 bases from V and 3 bases from J, with 10 bases between. The CDR3 nucleotides are TGTGCCAGTAGTATCAAAACAGGGACAGATACGCAGTATTTT. It specifies CASSIKTGTDTQYF.

The chain has TRBV24-1 and TRBJ2-2; D is perhaps TRBD2 (5 bases). V lost 0 bases to trimming and J lost 3 bases, with 10 bases between them. This CDR3 has 16 residues. In germline, CDR1 is KGHDR, CDR2 SFDVKD. The CDR3, as DNA: TGTGCCACCAGTGATTTGGGTCTAGCCGACACCGGGGAGCTGTTTTTT. Protein: CATSDLGLADTGELFF.

CDR3 in DNA: TGTGCCAGCAGCCTGTTTGCGGGGACGGAGACCTACGAGCAGTACTTC. It yields the protein CASSLFAGTETYEQYF. The chain has TRBV5-5 and TRBJ2-7; perhaps TRBD2 as D (6 bases). The CDR3 is 16 amino acids. The V end was cut by 4 bases, the J end by 2 bases, with 19 bases between. CDR1 SGHKS and CDR2 YYEKEE come from the germline V gene (reference sequence).

This clone has just a few counts. The gene calls are TRBV5-1 and TRBJ1-1; 8 bases are a match to TRBD1. V was clipped by 0 bases and J by 3 bases; unmatched bases: 1. CDR1 and CDR2 from the germline V gene are SGHRS and YFSETQ. There are 14 residues in the CDR3. DNA of the CDR3: TGCGCCAGCAGCTTGGCAGGGGGCCACACTGAAGCTTTCTTT. It encodes CASSLAGGHTEAFF.

This clone showed up just a few times. This chain connects TRBV7-6 to TRBJ2-7, with 9 bases matching TRBD2. V was clipped by 5 bases and J by 0 bases; unmatched bases: 5. The CDR3 loop spans 15 amino acids. The germline CDR1 and CDR2 sequences are SGHVS and FNYEAQ. The CDR3 loop reads CASSTTSGVSYEQYF. DNA of the CDR3: TGTGCCAGCAGCACGACTAGCGGAGTCTCCTACGAGCAGTACTTC.